These 27 T cell receptor beta chains share one sample of origin, sequenced in a study of blood T cell repertoires in COVID-19. Profiled with immunoSEQ multiplex PCR; TCRdb holds only in-frame clones, not every one. The sample shows 200,000 to 250,000 clones, about nine tenths of them seen only once. What was sequenced was peripheral blood. The receptors shown here come from a man under 40 who had recovered from COVID-19.

This rearrangement joins TRBV23-1 to TRBJ1-1; D possibly corresponds to TRBD1 (5 bases). TRBV23-1 is designated an ORF whose function remains uncertain. The V end was cut by 3 bases, the J end by 2 bases, with 16 bases between. The CDR3 is 16 residues long. This CDR3 is CASSHDKSDSNTEAFF. CDR3 in DNA: TGCGCCAGCAGTCACGACAAATCCGACAGCAACACTGAAGCTTTCTTT.

This clone was observed a single time. The chain carries TRBV5-1 and TRBJ2-7; maybe TRBD1 (6 bases). The germline gives CDR1 SGHRS, CDR2 YFSETQ. Trimming stripped 0 bases from V and 6 bases from J, with 13 bases between. The CDR3 sequence is 14 residues long. CDR3: CASSLGGGAGEQYF. CDR3 in DNA: TGCGCCAGCAGCTTGGGAGGGGGAGCTGGCGAGCAGTACTTC. The full variable domain, in which reference TRBV5-1 and TRBJ2-7 provide the parts outside the CDR3, is KAGVTQTPRYLIKTRGQQVTLSCSPISGHRSVSWYQQTPGQGLQFLFEYFSETQRNKGNFPGRFSGRQFSNSRSEMNVSTLELGDSALYLCASSLGGGAGEQYFGPGTRLTVT.

This clone showed up just a few times. The rearrangement joins TRBV2 to TRBJ2-3; 7 positions match TRBD1. CDR3 length equals 14 residues. The V gene's germline CDR1 is SNHLY and CDR2 FYNNEI. V was pared by 5 bases and J by 4 bases, with 6 bases of the junction left unmatched. The CDR3 region is CASSRLDRADTQYF. CDR3 nucleotides: TGTGCCAGCAGTCGACTCGACAGGGCAGATACGCAGTATTTT.

The CDR3 is CASSPRTSGGRGTQYF. The CDR3 DNA reads TGTGCCAGCAGCCCGAGGACTAGCGGGGGCCGGGGTACGCAGTATTTT. The chain has TRBV7-2 and TRBJ2-3, with 13 bases identical to TRBD2. Losses at the gene ends were 5 bases for V and 8 bases for J; bases not matched to a gene: 10. Germline V gene data show CDR1 as SGHTA and CDR2 as FQGNSA. The CDR3 is made up of 16 amino acids.

Comment on this clone: It may be a read error: a sequence one base away is much more abundant. The gene calls are TRBV7-8 and TRBJ1-2, with a possible D match to TRBD1 (6 bases). V was clipped by 1 base and J by 7 bases, with 7 bases between them. Germline CDR1 and CDR2: SGHVS and FQNEAQ. The CDR3 runs 12 residues. The CDR3 protein is CASSLGGGGYTF. The CDR3 DNA follows: TGTGCCAGCAGCTTAGGAGGGGGTGGCTACACCTTC.

This clone was observed a handful of times. The chain links TRBV19 to TRBJ1-6, with a weak D call TRBD1 (5 bases). This CDR3 comprises 13 residues. Between the trimmed V and J ends, which lost 5 bases and 15 bases, there was a span of 17 bases. Germline V gene lookup returns CDR1 LNHDA and CDR2 SQIVND (reference sequence). Here the CDR3 reads CASSSDSGPGLHF. CDR3 sequence (DNA): TGTGCCAGTAGTTCGGATTCAGGGCCAGGCCTCCACTTT.

CDR3 nucleotide sequence: TGTGCCAGCTCAGCAAGAGGGGACACCCTCTACGAGCAGTACTTC. Its protein is CASSARGDTLYEQYF. J is TRBJ2-7 and V is TRBV18; maybe TRBD1 (6 bases). This CDR3 has 15 amino acids. Germline values: CDR1 KGHSH, CDR2 LQKENI. Trimming left V 5 bases short and J 3 bases short, with 17 bases between. The full variable domain, completed using reference TRBV18 and TRBJ2-7, is NAGVMQNPRHLVRRRGQEARLRCSPMKGHSHVYWYRQLPEEGLKFMVYLQKENIIDESGMPKERFSAEFPKEGPSILRIQQVVRGDSAAYFCASSARGDTLYEQYFGPGTRLTVT.

The chain is built from TRBV2 and TRBJ2-1; 9 nucleotides align to TRBD2. The CDR3 is 13 residues long. The trim removed 4 bases at V and 14 bases at J, leaving 9 bases unmatched. Germline CDR1 reads SNHLY; CDR2 reads FYNNEI. The CDR3 coding sequence is TGTGCCAGCAGTGCACTAGCGGGTGTGTACGAGTTCTTC. Amino acid sequence: CASSALAGVYEFF.

For this clone: The sample has other DNA sequences that encode this CDR3 too. The rearrangement joins TRBV12-3 or TRBV12-4 to TRBJ1-5; 9 nucleotides align to TRBD1. Trimming removed 7 bases from V and 7 bases from J; junction bases left unmatched: 5. This CDR3 spans 13 amino acids. The CDR3 loop is CASTQGAGQPQHF. Written as DNA, the CDR3 is TGTGCCAGCACACAGGGGGCCGGACAGCCCCAGCATTTT.

The chain combines TRBV12-3 or TRBV12-4 with TRBJ2-3; D unresolved. V lost 6 bases to trimming and J lost 5 bases, with 12 bases between them. This CDR3 is 13 amino acids long. CDR3 nucleotides: TGTGCCAGCAGCTCGGGTGTCCTAGATACGCAGTATTTT. It translates to CASSSGVLDTQYF.

This chain links TRBV2 with TRBJ1-1, with TRBD1 identical over 8 bases. CDR1 and CDR2 (germline): SNHLY, FYNNEI. The CDR3 totals 13 residues. V gave up 6 bases and J gave up 1 base; unmatched junction bases: 1. The CDR3 nucleotides are TGTGCCAGCAGGGGGACAGGGAACACTGAAGCTTTCTTT. Translation: CASRGTGNTEAFF. Drawing the rest from reference TRBV2 and TRBJ1-1, the complete variable domain is EPEVTQTPSHQVTQMGQEVILRCVPISNHLYFYWYRQILGQKVEFLVSFYNNEISEKSEIFDDQFSVERPDGSNFTLKIRSTKLEDSAMYFCASRGTGNTEAFFGQGTRLTVV.

The rearrangement joins TRBV12-3 or TRBV12-4 to TRBJ2-1, with unresolved D. Trimming removed 3 bases from V and 10 bases from J, with 7 bases in between. The CDR3 spans 11 residues. The CDR3 reads CASSFEAEQFF. CDR3 bases: TGTGCCAGCAGTTTCGAGGCGGAGCAGTTCTTC.

This sequence joins TRBV24-1 and TRBJ1-5; D unclear. The V gene lost 0 bases and the J gene lost 4 bases, with 6 bases spanning the gap. CDR3 length: 14 amino acids. Germline loops: CDR1 KGHDR, CDR2 SFDVKD. CDR3 loop: CATSDLAGNQPQHF. CDR3 nucleotides: TGTGCCACCAGTGATTTGGCCGGTAATCAGCCCCAGCATTTT.

The genes are TRBV6-1 and TRBJ1-4; the D gene is possibly TRBD1 (5 bases). Germline loops: CDR1 MNHNS, CDR2 SASEGT. V was shortened by 0 bases and J by 6 bases, with 14 bases between the two germline ends. The CDR3 is made up of 16 amino acids. The CDR3 DNA sequence: TGTGCCAGCAGTGAAGCGTTCGCAGGGACTTATGAAAAACTGTTTTTT. Encoded protein: CASSEAFAGTYEKLFF.

CDR3 amino acids: CASSMLGSDTQYF. In nucleotides, the CDR3 is TGTGCCAGCAGTATGCTAGGATCAGATACGCAGTATTTT. The chain couples TRBV12-3 or TRBV12-4 to TRBJ2-3; D uncertain. V was trimmed by 5 bases and J by 4 bases, leaving 10 bases between them. The CDR3 runs to 13 residues.

This chain links TRBV4-2 with TRBJ2-2; D uncertain. Germline CDR1 is LGHNA and CDR2 is YNFKEQ. V dropped 4 bases and J dropped 5 bases, with 8 bases sitting between them. The CDR3 is 13 amino acids. CDR3 loop: CASSPTRTGELFF. The CDR3 DNA follows: TGTGCCAGCAGCCCCACAAGAACCGGGGAGCTGTTTTTT.

The chain joins TRBV19 to TRBJ1-2; no reliable D call. V lost 5 bases, J lost 6 bases, and 19 bases lay in between. CDR1 is LNHDA, CDR2 SQIVND, per germline (reference sequence). This CDR3 has 15 amino acids. This chain's CDR3 is CASSDVQKSLNGYTF. The CDR3, as DNA: TGTGCCAGTAGTGATGTGCAGAAATCTTTAAATGGCTACACCTTC.

The chain recombines TRBV7-9 with TRBJ1-2; 8 nucleotides line up with TRBD1. The CDR3 is made up of 15 amino acids. Germline assignment: CDR1 SEHNR and CDR2 FQNEAQ (reference sequence). The J segment lost 4 bases and the V segment lost 5 bases, leaving 9 bases of the junction unmatched. CDR3: CASSLYTGGGYGYTF. CDR3 bases: TGTGCCAGCAGCCTTTATACAGGGGGAGGCTATGGCTACACCTTC.

V and J are TRBV15 and TRBJ2-7; 8 bases are a match to TRBD1. J gave up 4 bases and V 5 bases, and 10 bases lay outside the gene matches. CDR3 length: 15 amino acids. Germline V gene sequence: CDR1 LNHNV, CDR2 YYDKDF (reference sequence). In DNA form, the CDR3 reads TGTGCCACCAGCCAATTGGACAGGGACATGTACGAGCAGTACTTC. Translating gives CATSQLDRDMYEQYF. Looking up the rest from reference TRBV15 and TRBJ2-7 gives the full variable domain: DAMVIQNPRYQVTQFGKPVTLSCSQTLNHNVMYWYQQKSSQAPKLLFHYYDKDFNNEADTPDNFQSRRPNTSFCFLDIRSPGLGDTAMYLCATSQLDRDMYEQYFGPGTRLTVT.

This chain connects TRBV7-8 to TRBJ1-2; D is unclear. The CDR3 has 13 residues. Per germline, CDR1 SGHVS and CDR2 FQNEAQ. The V end lost 2 bases, the J end lost 3 bases, and 7 bases lay between the germline ends. CDR3 sequence reads: CASSLLQYYGYTF. The CDR3 nucleotides read TGTGCCAGCAGCTTATTACAGTACTATGGCTACACCTTC.

Remarks on this clone: Other DNA sequences in this specimen translate into the identical CDR3. The rearrangement joins TRBV28 to TRBJ1-2, with a possible D match to TRBD1 (5 bases). Trimming pared 5 bases from V and 8 bases from J, leaving 6 bases between. The CDR3 runs 10 residues. The germline V gene encodes CDR1 MDHEN and CDR2 SYDVKM. CDR3 sequence (DNA): TGTGCCAGCAGTCAGGGAGGCTACACCTTC. It yields the protein CASSQGGYTF.

This clone occurred a few times. The chain carries TRBV29-1 and TRBJ1-3; D gene unclear. The CDR3 runs 14 residues. Between the trimmed V and J ends, which lost 0 bases and 0 bases, there was a span of 6 bases. The germline CDR1 and CDR2 sequences are SQVTM and ANQGSEA. CDR3 sequence: CSVEDRSSGNTIYF. Written as DNA, the CDR3 is TGCAGCGTTGAAGATAGGAGCTCTGGAAACACCATATATTTT.

The V and J genes are TRBV11-2 and TRBJ1-1; the D is unclear. Germline CDR1 is SGHAT and CDR2 is FQNNGV. V was clipped by 3 bases and J by 6 bases, with 8 bases between them. The CDR3 spans 12 residues. The CDR3 region is CASSFTGAEAFF. DNA of the CDR3: TGTGCCAGCAGCTTCACCGGGGCTGAAGCTTTCTTT.

The chain joins TRBV5-1 to TRBJ2-3; 7 bases map to TRBD1. J was trimmed by 2 bases and V by 7 bases; bases with no gene match: 10. This CDR3 spans 15 amino acids. Germline CDR1 and CDR2: SGHRS and YFSETQ. The CDR3 DNA reads TGCGCCAGCGAGAGACAGGGACACGACACAGATACGCAGTATTTT. Translation gives CASERQGHDTDTQYF.

This clone was recorded a few times. CDR3 protein: CASSRQGTDTGELFF. Written as DNA, the CDR3 is TGCGCCAGCAGCCGACAGGGTACGGACACCGGGGAGCTGTTTTTT. This rearrangement joins TRBV5-1 to TRBJ2-2, with TRBD1 identical over 7 bases. The V gene end was trimmed by 4 bases and the J gene end by 3 bases; junction bases not matched to a gene: 6. The CDR3 length is 15 residues. The V gene's germline CDR1 is SGHRS and CDR2 YFSETQ. Full variable domain (missing parts from reference TRBV5-1 and TRBJ2-2): KAGVTQTPRYLIKTRGQQVTLSCSPISGHRSVSWYQQTPGQGLQFLFEYFSETQRNKGNFPGRFSGRQFSNSRSEMNVSTLELGDSALYLCASSRQGTDTGELFFGEGSRLTVL.

The V gene is TRBV7-2, the J gene TRBJ2-4, with D possibly being TRBD2 (6 bases). Trimming removed 0 bases at V and 8 bases at J, with 8 bases between. The CDR3 covers 13 residues. The V gene's germline CDR1 is SGHTA and CDR2 FQGNSA. CDR3 nucleotide sequence: TGTGCCAGCAGCTTAGCCGGGACTCACATTCAGTACTTC. Translation: CASSLAGTHIQYF.

This chain connects TRBV7-7 to TRBJ2-3, with D tentatively TRBD1 (6 bases). CDR1 is SSHAT, CDR2 FNYEAQ, per germline (reference sequence). The CDR3 sequence is 16 residues long. Trimming cost V 2 bases and J 2 bases, with 14 bases left between them. The CDR3 sequence: CASSLNPGVATDTQYF. The CDR3 DNA is TGTGCCAGCAGCTTAAACCCAGGGGTGGCCACAGATACGCAGTATTTT.